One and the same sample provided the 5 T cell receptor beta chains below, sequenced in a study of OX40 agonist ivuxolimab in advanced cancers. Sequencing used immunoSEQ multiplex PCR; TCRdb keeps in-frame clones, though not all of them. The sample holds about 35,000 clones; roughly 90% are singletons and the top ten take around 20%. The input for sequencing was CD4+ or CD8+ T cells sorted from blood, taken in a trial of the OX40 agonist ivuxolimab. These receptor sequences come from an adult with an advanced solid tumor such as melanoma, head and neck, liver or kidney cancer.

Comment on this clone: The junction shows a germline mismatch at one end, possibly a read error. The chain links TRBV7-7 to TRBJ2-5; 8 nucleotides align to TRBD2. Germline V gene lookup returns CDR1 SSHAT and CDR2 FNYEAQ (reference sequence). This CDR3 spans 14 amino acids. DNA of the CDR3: TGTGCTAGCAGCCTAAGCGGGAGCAAAGAGACCCAGTACTTC. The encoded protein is CASSLSGSKETQYF.

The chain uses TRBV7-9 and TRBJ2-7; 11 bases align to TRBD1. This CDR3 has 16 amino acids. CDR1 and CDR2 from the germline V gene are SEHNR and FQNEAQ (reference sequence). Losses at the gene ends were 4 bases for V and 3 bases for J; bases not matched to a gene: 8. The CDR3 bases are TGTGCCAGCAGCTGGCGTTCTGGGACAGGGGGCTACGAGCAGTACTTC. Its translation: CASSWRSGTGGYEQYF.

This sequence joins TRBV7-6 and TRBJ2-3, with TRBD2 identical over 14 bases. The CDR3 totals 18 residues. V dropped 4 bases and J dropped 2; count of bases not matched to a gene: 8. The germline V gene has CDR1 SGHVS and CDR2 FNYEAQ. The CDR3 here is CASSSGLAGGLITDTQYF. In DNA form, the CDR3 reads TGTGCCAGCAGCTCCGGACTAGCGGGAGGACTAATCACAGATACGCAGTATTTT.

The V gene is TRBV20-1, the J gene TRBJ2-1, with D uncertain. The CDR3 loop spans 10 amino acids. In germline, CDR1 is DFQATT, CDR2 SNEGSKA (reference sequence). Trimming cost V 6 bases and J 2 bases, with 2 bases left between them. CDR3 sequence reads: CSATYNEQFF. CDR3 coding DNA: TGCAGTGCAACCTACAATGAGCAGTTCTTC.

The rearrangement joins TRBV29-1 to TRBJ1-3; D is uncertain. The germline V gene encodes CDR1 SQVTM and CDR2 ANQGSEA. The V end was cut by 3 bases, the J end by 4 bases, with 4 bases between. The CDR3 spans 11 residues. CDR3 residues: CSVEVGNTIYF. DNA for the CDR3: TGCAGCGTTGAGGTCGGAAACACCATATATTTT.